A selection of T cell receptor beta chains follows, all from one sample in a study of blood T cells in healthy people across ages. TCRdb used MiXCR to reprocess the 5' RACE reads, holding one entry per CDR3 protein. The sample includes 650,000 or so distinct CDR3 sequences, approximately 52% of them seen just once. The sample taken for sequencing was blood. The source is a woman older than 75 in good health. The conserved cysteine and the conserved F or W are not part of the CDR3 here. Fields, in order: V gene, J gene, D gene, CDR3 protein. The D gene is left open where the match is weak.

TRBV5-1,TRBJ2-7,-,ASRFRLGPGYEQY
TRBV27,TRBJ2-7,-,ASSFNRNSYEQY
TRBV4-1,TRBJ2-3,-,ASNQFNPGPTDTQY
TRBV29-1,TRBJ2-1,-,SVGGRRRAGNEQF
TRBV20-1,TRBJ2-5,TRBD2,SARDQREGSSNEQY
TRBV4-1,TRBJ1-5,-,ASSQEWGGGQPQH
TRBV13,TRBJ1-5,-,VSSSHDQPQH
TRBV20-1,TRBJ2-7,TRBD2,SARNRLAGPEQY
TRBV3-1,TRBJ1-2,TRBD1,ASSQWGTENYGYT
TRBV7-9,TRBJ1-4,TRBD1,ASTNWRGLEKLF
TRBV29-1,TRBJ1-2,TRBD1,SVGGGLYGYT
TRBV5-4,TRBJ2-1,-,ASSPKRGNVYNEQF
TRBV6-5,TRBJ1-2,TRBD1,ASSPTTGRLRGYT
TRBV9,TRBJ2-7,TRBD2,ASSVGASGSDTRTYEQY
TRBV20-1,TRBJ2-3,-,SAFTGSVSTDTQY
TRBV20-1,TRBJ1-6,TRBD1,SARIQGQNSPLH
TRBV5-5,TRBJ2-2,TRBD2,ASSFVPGLATGELF
TRBV7-2,TRBJ2-5,-,ASSFQGGQETQY
TRBV7-2,TRBJ2-7,TRBD2,ASSLRLAGASYEQY
TRBV3-1,TRBJ2-5,-,ASSQVRRGVRETQY
TRBV6-6,TRBJ1-2,-,ASSYSTGREWGYT
TRBV3-1,TRBJ1-1,-,ASSQGGVNMYGAF
TRBV12-3/TRBV12-4,-,TRBD2,ASNNARLAGDHEQY